This is a list of T cell receptor beta chains from one sample in a study of siplizumab effects on memory and regulatory T cells. TCRdb's table, derived via immunoSEQ multiplex PCR, lists solely in-frame clones and lacks some. The sample includes over 100,000 clones, about 92% of them seen just once. Sequencing was performed on Tregs sorted from blood. The receptors stem from a human donor in good health. Each CDR3 is given with its conserved first and last residue. A D gene is named only where the DNA matches it firmly. Clone sizes are given selectively: once, few, many, or a class where the clone is expanded.

TRBJ2-2	.	TRBV5-1	TRBD1	CASSLWTGVPGELFF	TGCGCCAGCAGCTTGTGGACAGGGGTTCCCGGGGAGCTGTTTTTT
TRBJ1-2	.	TRBV10-3	.	CAISGIQGYYGYTF	TGTGCCATCAGTGGAATACAGGGATACTATGGCTACACCTTC
TRBJ2-5	once	TRBV7-9	.	CASGQFQETQYF	TGTGCCAGCGGGCAATTCCAAGAGACCCAGTACTTC
TRBJ2-3	once	TRBV5-1	TRBD2	CASSQEFRGGMDTQYF	TGCGCCAGCAGCCAGGAGTTTCGGGGGGGCATGGATACGCAGTATTTT
TRBJ1-3	.	TRBV6-1	.	CASSGGQRTSGNTIYF	TGTGCCAGCAGTGGCGGACAGAGAACCTCTGGAAACACCATATATTTT
TRBJ2-1	.	TRBV27	.	CASSPLDMSNEQFF	TGTGCCAGCAGTCCCCTAGACATGTCCAATGAGCAGTTCTTC
TRBJ2-5	.	TRBV5-5	.	CASSLGQGRETQYF	TGTGCCAGCAGCTTGGGGCAGGGCCGAGAGACCCAGTACTTC
TRBJ2-7	.	TRBV6-5	TRBD1	CASRTTGTGNYEQYF	TGTGCCAGCAGGACCACCGGGACAGGGAACTACGAGCAGTACTTC
TRBJ1-1	.	TRBV10-3	.	CATLRALNTEAFF	TGTGCCACATTAAGGGCGTTGAACACTGAAGCTTTCTTT
TRBJ2-7	.	TRBV27	TRBD2	CASSLSLTSGKYEQYF	TGTGCCAGCAGTTTATCGCTGACTAGCGGAAAGTACGAGCAGTACTTC
TRBJ2-7	.	TRBV6-5	TRBD2	CASSPSWGGDEQYF	TGTGCCAGCAGCCCTTCTTGGGGGGGGGACGAGCAGTACTTC
TRBJ2-7	.	TRBV5-1	.	CASSLLARNEGEQYF	TGCGCCAGCAGCTTATTGGCCAGGAATGAAGGGGAGCAGTACTTC
TRBJ1-2	.	TRBV5-1	.	CASSAWHSVDGYTF	TGCGCCAGCAGTGCTTGGCACAGTGTGGATGGCTACACCTTC
TRBJ2-1	.	TRBV6-5	TRBD2	CASTVAGGYNEQFF	TGTGCCAGCACCGTAGCGGGGGGGTACAATGAGCAGTTCTTC
TRBJ2-5	.	TRBV25-1	TRBD1	CASSGLQGTETQYF	TGTGCCAGCAGTGGACTACAGGGGACGGAGACCCAGTACTTC
TRBJ1-2	.	TRBV7-9	.	CASSSGVYGYTF	TGTGCCAGCAGCTCAGGGGTTTATGGCTACACCTTC
TRBJ1-5	.	TRBV6-5	TRBD1	CASSLTGQTQPQHF	TGTGCCAGCAGCCTGACAGGGCAGACACAGCCCCAGCATTTT
TRBJ1-2	.	TRBV20-1	.	CSAPSSGGYTF	TGCAGTGCTCCCTCCTCAGGGGGCTACACCTTC
TRBJ2-2	.	TRBV10-3	TRBD2	CAIRAGNTGELFF	TGTGCCATCAGAGCGGGAAACACCGGGGAGCTGTTTTTT